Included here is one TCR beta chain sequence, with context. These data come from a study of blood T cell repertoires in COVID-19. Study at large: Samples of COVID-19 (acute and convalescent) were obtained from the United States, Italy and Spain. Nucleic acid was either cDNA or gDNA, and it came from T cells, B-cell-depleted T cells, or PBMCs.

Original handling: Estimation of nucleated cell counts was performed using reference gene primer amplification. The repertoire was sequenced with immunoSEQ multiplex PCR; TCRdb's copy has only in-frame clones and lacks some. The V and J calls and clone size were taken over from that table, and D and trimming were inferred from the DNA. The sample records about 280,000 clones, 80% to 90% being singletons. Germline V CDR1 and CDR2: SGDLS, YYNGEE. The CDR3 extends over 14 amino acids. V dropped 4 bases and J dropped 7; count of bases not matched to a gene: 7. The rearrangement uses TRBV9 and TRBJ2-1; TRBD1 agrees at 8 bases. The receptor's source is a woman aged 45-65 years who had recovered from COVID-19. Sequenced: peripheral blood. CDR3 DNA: TGTGCCAGCAGCCCTTGGACAGGGATAAATGAGCAGTTCTTC. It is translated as CASSPWTGINEQFF.